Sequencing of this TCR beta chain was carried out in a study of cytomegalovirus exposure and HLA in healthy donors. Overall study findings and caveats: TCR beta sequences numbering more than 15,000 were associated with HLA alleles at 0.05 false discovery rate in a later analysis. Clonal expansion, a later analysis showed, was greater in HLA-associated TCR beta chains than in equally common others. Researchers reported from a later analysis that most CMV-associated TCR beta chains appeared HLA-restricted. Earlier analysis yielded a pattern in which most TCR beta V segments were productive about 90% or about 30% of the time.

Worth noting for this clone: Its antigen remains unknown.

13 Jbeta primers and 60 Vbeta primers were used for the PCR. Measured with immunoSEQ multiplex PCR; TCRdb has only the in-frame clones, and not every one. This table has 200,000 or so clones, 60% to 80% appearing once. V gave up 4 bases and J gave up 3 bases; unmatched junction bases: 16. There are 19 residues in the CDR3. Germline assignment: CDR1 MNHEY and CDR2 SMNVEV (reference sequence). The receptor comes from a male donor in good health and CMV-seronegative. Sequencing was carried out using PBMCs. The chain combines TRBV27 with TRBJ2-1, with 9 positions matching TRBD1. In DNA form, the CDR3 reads TGTGCCAGCAGTTCCAACTTAGGAGTGGGACAGGGACACTACAATGAGCAGTTCTTC. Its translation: CASSSNLGVGQGHYNEQFF.